The clone carrying this T cell receptor beta chain appeared many times. This entry belongs to a study of T cell repertoires in cytomegalovirus infection. Study-wide background: From public TCR beta signatures came an indication of both CMV infection and matching HLA type.

TCRdb redid the calling of the reads with MiXCR, one entry per CDR3 protein. The sample lists about 310,000 distinct CDR3 sequences; about 8.8% were seen once. CDR1 is SGHVS, CDR2 FNYEAQ, per germline. Trimming pared 5 bases from V and 8 bases from J, leaving 15 bases between. The CDR3 has 13 residues. The sequenced sample consisted of PBMCs. The chain couples TRBV7-6 to TRBJ1-1, with D tentatively TRBD1 (5 bases). This TCR derives from a human donor in good health (CMV status not recorded). Some clones in this sample may be carry-over from other donors' samples. Here the CDR3 DNA reads TGTGCCAGCAGCGCCCTGACAGCTACCGAAGCTTTCTTT. Translating it yields CASSALTATEAFF.